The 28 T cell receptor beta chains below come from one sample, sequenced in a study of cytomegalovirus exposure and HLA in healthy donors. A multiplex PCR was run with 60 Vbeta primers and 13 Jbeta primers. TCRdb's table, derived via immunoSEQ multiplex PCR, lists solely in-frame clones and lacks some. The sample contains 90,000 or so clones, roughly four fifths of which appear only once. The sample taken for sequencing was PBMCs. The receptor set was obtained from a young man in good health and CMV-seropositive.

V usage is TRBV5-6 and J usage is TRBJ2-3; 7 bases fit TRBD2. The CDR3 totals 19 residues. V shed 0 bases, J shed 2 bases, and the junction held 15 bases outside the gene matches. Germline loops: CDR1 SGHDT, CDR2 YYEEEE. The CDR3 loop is CASSLVRTSFFWDTDTQYF. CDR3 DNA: TGTGCCAGCAGCTTGGTACGGACTAGTTTTTTTTGGGACACAGATACGCAGTATTTT. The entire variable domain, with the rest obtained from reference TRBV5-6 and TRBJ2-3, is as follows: DAGVTQSPTHLIKTRGQQVTLRCSPKSGHDTVSWYQQALGQGPQFIFQYYEEEERQRGNFPDRFSGHQFPNYSSELNVNALLLGDSALYLCASSLVRTSFFWDTDTQYFGPGTRLTVL.

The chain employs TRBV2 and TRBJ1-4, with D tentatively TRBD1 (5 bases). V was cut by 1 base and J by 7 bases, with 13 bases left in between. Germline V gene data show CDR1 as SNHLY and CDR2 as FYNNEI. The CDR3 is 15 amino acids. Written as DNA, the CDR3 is TGTGCCAGCAGTGAAGGTCCGGGGGAAAGTGAAAAACTGTTTTTT. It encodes CASSEGPGESEKLFF.

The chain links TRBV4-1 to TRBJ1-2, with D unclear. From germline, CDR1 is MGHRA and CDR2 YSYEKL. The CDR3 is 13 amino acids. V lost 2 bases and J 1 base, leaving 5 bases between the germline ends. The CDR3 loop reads CASSQIINYGYTF. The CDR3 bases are TGCGCCAGCAGCCAAATCATTAACTATGGCTACACCTTC.

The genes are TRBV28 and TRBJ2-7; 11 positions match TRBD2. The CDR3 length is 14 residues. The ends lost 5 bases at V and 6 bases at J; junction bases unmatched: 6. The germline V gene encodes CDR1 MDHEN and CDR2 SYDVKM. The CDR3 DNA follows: TGTGCCAGCAGTGCCCGACTAGCGGGAAGCGAGCAGTACTTC. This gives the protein CASSARLAGSEQYF.

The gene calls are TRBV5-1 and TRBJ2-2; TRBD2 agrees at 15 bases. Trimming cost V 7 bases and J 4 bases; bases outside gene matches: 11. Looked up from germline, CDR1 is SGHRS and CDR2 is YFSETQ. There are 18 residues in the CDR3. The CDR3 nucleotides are TGCGCCAGCTCCTCTGGACTAGCGGGAGGGCCGGGCACCGGGGAGCTGTTTTTT. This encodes CASSSGLAGGPGTGELFF.

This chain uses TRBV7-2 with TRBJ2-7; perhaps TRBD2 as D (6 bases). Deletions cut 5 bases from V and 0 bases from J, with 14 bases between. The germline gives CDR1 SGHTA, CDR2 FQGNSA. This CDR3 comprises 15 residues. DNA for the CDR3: TGTGCCAGCAGCCTCCTGGCGGGGAGCTCCTACGAGCAGTACTTC. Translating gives CASSLLAGSSYEQYF.

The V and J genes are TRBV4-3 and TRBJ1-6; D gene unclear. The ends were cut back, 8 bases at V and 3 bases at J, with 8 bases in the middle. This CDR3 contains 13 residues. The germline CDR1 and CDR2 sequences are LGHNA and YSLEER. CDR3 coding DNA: TGCGCCAGCGCAGAAAACTATAATTCACCCCTCCACTTT. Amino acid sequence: CASAENYNSPLHF.

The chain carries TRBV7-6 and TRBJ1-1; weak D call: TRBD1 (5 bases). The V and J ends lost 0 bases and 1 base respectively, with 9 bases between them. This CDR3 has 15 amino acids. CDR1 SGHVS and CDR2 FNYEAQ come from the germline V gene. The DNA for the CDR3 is TGTGCCAGCAGCTTAGCGGAAACAGGGAACACTGAAGCTTTCTTT. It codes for CASSLAETGNTEAFF. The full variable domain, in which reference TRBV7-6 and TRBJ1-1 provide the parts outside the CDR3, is GAGVSQSPRYKVTKRGQDVALRCDPISGHVSLYWYRQALGQGPEFLTYFNYEAQQDKSGLPNDRFSAERPEGSISTLTIQRTEQRDSAMYRCASSLAETGNTEAFFGQGTRLTVV.

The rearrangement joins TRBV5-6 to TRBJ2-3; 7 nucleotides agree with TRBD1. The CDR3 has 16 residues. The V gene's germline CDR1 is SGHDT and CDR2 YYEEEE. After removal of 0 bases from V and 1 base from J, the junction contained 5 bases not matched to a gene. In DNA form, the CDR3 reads TGTGCCAGCAGCTTGGGACAGGGACGGGGCACAGATACGCAGTATTTT. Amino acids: CASSLGQGRGTDTQYF.

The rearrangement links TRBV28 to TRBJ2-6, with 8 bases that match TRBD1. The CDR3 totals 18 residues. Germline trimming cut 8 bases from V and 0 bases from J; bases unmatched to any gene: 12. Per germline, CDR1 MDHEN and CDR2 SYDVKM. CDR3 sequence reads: CASGTFRTGSSGANVLTF. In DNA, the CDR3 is TGTGCCAGCGGAACATTTAGGACAGGGTCCTCTGGGGCCAACGTCCTGACTTTC.

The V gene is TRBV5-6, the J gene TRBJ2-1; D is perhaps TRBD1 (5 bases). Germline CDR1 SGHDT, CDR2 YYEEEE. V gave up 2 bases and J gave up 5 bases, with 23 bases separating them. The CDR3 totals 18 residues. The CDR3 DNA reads TGTGCCAGCAGCTTTCGCCTCATAATTTTGCGGACAAACAATGAGCAGTTCTTC. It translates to CASSFRLIILRTNNEQFF.

The CDR3 region is CASSFRGRLSSGNTIYF. The CDR3 DNA reads as TGTGCCAGCAGCTTCAGGGGGCGTTTAAGTTCTGGAAACACCATATATTTT. The chain links TRBV5-6 to TRBJ1-3, with 8 bases fitting TRBD1. The CDR3 spans 17 residues. The ends lost 2 bases at V and 1 base at J; junction bases unmatched: 8. Germline V gene sequence: CDR1 SGHDT, CDR2 YYEEEE.

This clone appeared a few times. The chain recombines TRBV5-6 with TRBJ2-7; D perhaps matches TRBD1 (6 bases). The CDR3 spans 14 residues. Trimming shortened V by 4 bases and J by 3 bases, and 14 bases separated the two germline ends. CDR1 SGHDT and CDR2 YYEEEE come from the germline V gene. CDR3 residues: CASSLGHLLYEQYF. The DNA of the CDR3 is TGTGCCAGCAGCCTGGGACATTTGCTCTACGAGCAGTACTTC.

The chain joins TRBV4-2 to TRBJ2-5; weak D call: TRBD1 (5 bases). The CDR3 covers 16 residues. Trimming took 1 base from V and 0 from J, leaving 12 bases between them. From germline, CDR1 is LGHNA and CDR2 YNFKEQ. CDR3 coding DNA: TGTGCCAGCAGCCAAGGTGAAGGGGTCGACCAAGAGACCCAGTACTTC. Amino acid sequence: CASSQGEGVDQETQYF.

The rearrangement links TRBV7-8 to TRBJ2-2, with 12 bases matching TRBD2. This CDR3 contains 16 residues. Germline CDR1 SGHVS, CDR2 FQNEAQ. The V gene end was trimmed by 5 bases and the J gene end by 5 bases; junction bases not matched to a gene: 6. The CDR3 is CASSPRLAGVTGELFF. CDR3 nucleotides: TGTGCCAGCAGCCCGCGACTAGCGGGAGTAACCGGGGAGCTGTTTTTT.

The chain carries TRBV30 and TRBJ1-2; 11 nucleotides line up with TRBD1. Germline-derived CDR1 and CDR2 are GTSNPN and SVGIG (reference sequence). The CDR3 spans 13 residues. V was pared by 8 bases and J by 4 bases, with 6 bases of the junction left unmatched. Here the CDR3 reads CAGQGANAYGYTF. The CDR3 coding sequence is TGTGCCGGACAGGGGGCCAATGCCTATGGCTACACCTTC.

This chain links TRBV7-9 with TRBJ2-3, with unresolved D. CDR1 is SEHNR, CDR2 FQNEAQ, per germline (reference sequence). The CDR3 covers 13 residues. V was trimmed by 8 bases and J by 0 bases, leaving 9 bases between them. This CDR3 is CASSPTSTDTQYF. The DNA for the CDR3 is TGTGCCAGCTCCCCTACCAGCACAGATACGCAGTATTTT.

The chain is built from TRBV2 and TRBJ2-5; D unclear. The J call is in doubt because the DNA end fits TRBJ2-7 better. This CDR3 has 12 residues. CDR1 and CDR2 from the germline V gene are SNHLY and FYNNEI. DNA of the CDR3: TGTGCCAGCAGTGGTTTGGGCCACGAGCAGTACTTC. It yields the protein CASSGLGHEQYF.

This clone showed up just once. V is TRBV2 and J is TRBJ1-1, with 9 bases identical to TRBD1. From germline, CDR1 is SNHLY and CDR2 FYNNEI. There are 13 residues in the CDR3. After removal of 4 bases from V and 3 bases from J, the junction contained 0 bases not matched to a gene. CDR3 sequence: CASSGQGDTEAFF. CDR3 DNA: TGTGCCAGCAGTGGACAGGGGGACACTGAAGCTTTCTTT.

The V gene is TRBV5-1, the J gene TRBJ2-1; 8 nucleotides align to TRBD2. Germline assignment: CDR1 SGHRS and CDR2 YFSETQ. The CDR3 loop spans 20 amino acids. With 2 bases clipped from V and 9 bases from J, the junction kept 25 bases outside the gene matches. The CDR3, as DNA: TGCGCCAGCAGCTTTGACCAACACAGCCCTAACCTCGGGACTAGTTTTGAGCAGTTCTTC. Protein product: CASSFDQHSPNLGTSFEQFF.

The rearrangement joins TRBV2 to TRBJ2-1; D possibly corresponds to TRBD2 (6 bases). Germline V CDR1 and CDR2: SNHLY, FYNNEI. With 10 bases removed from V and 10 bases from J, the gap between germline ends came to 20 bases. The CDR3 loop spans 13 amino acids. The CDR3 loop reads CATSILRGGEQFF. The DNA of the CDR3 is TGTGCCACCTCCATTCTTAGGGGAGGAGAGCAGTTCTTC.

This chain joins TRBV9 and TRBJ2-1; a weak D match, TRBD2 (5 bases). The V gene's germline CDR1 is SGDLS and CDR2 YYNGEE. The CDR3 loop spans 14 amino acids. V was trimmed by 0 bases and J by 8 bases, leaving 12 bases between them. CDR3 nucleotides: TGTGCCAGCAGCGTAGTGGGGTTGGAGGATGAGCAGTTCTTC. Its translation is CASSVVGLEDEQFF.

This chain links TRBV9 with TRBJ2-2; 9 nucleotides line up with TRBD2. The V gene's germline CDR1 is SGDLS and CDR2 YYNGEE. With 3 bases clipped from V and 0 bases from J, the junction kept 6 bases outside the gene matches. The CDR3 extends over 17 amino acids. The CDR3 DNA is TGTGCCAGCAGCGAGACTAGCGGCCTCGCGAACACCGGGGAGCTGTTTTTT. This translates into CASSETSGLANTGELFF.

The CDR3 is CASSLIPAFGVYEQYF. In nucleotides, the CDR3 is TGTGCCAGCAGCTTAATTCCGGCCTTCGGAGTCTACGAGCAGTACTTC. This chain links TRBV7-9 with TRBJ2-5, with D hard to call. The J call may be incorrect, as the DNA end agrees better with TRBJ2-7. Germline V lookup: CDR1 SEHNR, CDR2 FQNEAQ (reference sequence). The CDR3 consists of 16 residues.

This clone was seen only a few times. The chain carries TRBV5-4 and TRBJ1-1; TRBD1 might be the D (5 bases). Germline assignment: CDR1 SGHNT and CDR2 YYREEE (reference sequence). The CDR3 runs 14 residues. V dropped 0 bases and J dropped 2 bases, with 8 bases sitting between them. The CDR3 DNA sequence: TGTGCCAGCAGCTTGGACAGGATAAACACTGAAGCTTTCTTT. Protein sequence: CASSLDRINTEAFF.

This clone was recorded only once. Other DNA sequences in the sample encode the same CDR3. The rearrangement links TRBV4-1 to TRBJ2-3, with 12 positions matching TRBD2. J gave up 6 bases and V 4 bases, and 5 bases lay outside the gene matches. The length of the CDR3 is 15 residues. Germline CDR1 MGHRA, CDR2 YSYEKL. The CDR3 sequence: CASSLLAGGTDTQYF. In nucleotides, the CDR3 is TGCGCCAGCAGCCTACTAGCGGGAGGAACGGATACGCAGTATTTT.

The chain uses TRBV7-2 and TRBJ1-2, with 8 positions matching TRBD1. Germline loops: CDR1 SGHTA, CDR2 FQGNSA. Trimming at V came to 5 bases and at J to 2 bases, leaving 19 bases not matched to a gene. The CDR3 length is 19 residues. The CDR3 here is CASSRTSSAGGAMNYGYTF. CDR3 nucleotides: TGTGCCAGCAGCAGAACTTCCTCTGCAGGGGGCGCGATGAACTATGGCTACACCTTC.

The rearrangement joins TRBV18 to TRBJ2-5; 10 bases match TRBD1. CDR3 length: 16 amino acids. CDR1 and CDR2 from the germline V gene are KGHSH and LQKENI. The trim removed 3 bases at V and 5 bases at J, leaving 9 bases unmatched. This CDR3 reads CASSPSTGGRLETQYF. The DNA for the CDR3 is TGTGCCAGCTCACCCTCGACAGGGGGCAGGCTGGAGACCCAGTACTTC.